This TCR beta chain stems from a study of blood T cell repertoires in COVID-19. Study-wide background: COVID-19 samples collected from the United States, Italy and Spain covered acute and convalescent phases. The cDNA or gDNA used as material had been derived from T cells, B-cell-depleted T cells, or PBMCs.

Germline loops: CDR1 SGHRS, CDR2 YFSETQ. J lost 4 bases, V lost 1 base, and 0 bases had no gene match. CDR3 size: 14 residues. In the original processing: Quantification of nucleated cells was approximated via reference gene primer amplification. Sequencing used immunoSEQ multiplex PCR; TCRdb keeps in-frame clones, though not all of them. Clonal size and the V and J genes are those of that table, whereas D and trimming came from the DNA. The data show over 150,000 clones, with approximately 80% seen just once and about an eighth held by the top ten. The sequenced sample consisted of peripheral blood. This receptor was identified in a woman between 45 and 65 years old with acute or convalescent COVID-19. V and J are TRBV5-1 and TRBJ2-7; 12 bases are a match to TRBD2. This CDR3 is CASSLTSGRYEQYF. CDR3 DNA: TGCGCCAGCAGCTTGACTAGCGGGAGGTACGAGCAGTACTTC. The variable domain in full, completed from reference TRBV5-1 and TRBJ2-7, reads KAGVTQTPRYLIKTRGQQVTLSCSPISGHRSVSWYQQTPGQGLQFLFEYFSETQRNKGNFPGRFSGRQFSNSRSEMNVSTLELGDSALYLCASSLTSGRYEQYFGPGTRLTVT.